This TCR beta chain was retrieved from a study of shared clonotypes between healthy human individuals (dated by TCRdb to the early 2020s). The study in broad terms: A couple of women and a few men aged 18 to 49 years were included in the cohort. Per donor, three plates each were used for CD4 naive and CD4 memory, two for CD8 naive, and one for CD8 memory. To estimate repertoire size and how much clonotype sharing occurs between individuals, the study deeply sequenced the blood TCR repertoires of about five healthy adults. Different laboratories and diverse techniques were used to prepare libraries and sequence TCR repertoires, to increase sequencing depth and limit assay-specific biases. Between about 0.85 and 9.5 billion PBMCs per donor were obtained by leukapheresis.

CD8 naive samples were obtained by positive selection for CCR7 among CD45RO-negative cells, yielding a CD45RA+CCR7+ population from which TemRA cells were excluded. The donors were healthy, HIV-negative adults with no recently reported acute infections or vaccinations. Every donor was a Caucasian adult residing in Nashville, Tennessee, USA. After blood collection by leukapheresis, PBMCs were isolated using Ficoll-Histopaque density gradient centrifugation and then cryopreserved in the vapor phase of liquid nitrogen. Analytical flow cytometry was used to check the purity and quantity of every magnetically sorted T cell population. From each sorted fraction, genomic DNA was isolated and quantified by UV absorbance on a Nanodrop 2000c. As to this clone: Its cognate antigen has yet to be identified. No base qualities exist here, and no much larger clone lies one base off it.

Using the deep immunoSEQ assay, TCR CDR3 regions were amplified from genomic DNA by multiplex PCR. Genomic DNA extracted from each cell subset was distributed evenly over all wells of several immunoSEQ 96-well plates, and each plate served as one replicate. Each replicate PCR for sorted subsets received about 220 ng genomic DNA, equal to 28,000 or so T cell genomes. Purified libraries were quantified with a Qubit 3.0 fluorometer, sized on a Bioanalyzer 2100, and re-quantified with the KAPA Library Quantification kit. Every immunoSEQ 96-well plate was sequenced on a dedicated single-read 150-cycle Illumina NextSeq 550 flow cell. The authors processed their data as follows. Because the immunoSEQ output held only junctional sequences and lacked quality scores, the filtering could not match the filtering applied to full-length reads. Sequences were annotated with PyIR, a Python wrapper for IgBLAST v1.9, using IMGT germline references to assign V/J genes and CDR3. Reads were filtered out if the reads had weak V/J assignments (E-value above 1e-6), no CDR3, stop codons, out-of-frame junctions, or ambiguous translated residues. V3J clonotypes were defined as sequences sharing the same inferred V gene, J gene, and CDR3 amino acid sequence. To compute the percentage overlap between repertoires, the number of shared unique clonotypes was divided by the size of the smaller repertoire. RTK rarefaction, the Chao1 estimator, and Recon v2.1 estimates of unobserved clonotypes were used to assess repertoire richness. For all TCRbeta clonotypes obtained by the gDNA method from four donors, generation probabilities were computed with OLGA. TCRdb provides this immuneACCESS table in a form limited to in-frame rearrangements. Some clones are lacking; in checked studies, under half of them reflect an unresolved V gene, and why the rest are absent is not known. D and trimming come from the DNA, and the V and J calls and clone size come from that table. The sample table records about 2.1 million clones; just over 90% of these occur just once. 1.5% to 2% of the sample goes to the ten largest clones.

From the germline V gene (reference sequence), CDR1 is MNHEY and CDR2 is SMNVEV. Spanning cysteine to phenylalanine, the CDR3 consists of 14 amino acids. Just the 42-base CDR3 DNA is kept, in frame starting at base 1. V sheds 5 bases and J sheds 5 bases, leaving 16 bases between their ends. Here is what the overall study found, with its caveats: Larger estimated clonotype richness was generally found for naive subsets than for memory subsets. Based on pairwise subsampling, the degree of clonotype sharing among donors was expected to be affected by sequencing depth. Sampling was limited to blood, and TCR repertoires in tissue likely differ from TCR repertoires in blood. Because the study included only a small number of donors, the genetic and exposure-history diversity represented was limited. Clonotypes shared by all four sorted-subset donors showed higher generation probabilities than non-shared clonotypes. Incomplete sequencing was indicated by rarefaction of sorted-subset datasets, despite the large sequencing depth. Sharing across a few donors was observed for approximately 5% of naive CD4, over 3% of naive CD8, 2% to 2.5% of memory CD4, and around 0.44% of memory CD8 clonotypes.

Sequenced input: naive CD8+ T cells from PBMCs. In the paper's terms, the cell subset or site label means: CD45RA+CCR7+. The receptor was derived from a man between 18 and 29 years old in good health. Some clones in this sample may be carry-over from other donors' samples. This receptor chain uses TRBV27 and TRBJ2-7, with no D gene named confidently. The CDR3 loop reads CASSPTPAGDEQYF. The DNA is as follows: TGTGCCAGCAGTCCCACCCCAGCCGGAGACGAGCAGTACTTC.